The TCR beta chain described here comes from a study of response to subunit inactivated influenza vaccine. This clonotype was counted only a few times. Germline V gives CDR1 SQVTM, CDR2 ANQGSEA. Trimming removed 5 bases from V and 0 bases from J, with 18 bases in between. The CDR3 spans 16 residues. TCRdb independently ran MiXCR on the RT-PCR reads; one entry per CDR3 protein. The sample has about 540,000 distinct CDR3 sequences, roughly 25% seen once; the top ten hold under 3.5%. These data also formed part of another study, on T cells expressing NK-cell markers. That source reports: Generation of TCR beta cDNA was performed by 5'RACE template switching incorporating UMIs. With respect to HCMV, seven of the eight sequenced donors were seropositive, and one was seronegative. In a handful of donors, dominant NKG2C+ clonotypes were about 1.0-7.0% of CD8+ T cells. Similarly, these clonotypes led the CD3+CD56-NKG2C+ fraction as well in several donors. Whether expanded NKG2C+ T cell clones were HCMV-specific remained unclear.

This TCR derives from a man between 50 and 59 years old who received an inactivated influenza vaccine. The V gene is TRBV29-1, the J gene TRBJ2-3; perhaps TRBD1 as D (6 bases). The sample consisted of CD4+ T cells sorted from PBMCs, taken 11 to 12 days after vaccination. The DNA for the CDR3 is TGCAGCGTTCCCACTGGACAGATTACTAGCACAGATACGCAGTATTTT. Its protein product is CSVPTGQITSTDTQYF.